This TCR beta chain was obtained from a study of shared clonotypes between healthy human individuals. Germline V lookup: CDR1 SGHTA, CDR2 FQGNSA. The V gene lost 5 bases and the J gene lost 14 bases, with 18 bases spanning the gap. The CDR3 spans 13 residues. Some 92 million PBMCs went into genomic DNA for unsorted samples. This clone came up many times. This table comes from immunoSEQ multiplex PCR, and its TCRdb copy is limited to in-frame clones, with some not included. The repertoire holds fewer than 600,000 clones, with about 74% as singletons. The sequence was collected from a woman between 40 and 55 years old in good health. Some clones in this sample may be carry-over from other donors' samples. Sequenced sample: PBMCs. The gene calls are TRBV7-2 and TRBJ1-4; the D is unclear. The CDR3, as DNA: TGTGCCAGCAGCGGAACGTCTGCGGCAGTGCTGTTTTTT. This codes for CASSGTSAAVLFF.